The 23 T cell receptor beta chains presented below share a single source sample, sequenced in a study of response to subunit inactivated influenza vaccine listed by TCRdb under 2018. Library preparation was by RT-PCR. The sequencer was an Illumina HiSeq 2500. TCRdb's own reprocessing of the public reads used fastp at Q25 and MiXCR and kept productive beta chains. Identical CDR3 protein sequences are pooled into one entry, listed with their most common genes and DNA. The sample data list about 650,000 distinct CDR3 sequences, and about 15% of these were observed just once. The top ten hold about 7.4% of the sample. The sample here was PBMCs from blood, taken around 15 days before vaccination. The source is a middle-aged man who received an inactivated influenza vaccine. Donor details come from another sample of the same person, matched by shared clones.

There are a few counts of this clonotype. This chain joins TRBV6-4 and TRBJ1-5; 11 bases line up with TRBD1. The CDR3 sequence is 16 residues long. Germline CDR1 reads MRHNA; CDR2 reads SNTAGT. V lost 11 bases to trimming and J lost 1 base; unmatched junction nucleotides: 10. CDR3 region: CASMDRGRGSNQPQHF. The CDR3 region has the DNA TGTGCCTCTATGGACAGGGGGCGGGGGAGCAATCAGCCCCAGCATTTT.

In this sample, this clonotype turned up a few times. The chain has TRBV20-1 and TRBJ2-3, with a weak D call TRBD2 (5 bases). V lost 3 bases and J lost 3, with 10 bases in between. The CDR3 totals 13 residues. The germline V gene has CDR1 DFQATT and CDR2 SNEGSKA (reference sequence). The CDR3 region has the DNA TGCAGTGCTAGCGGGGAAGGGACAGATACGCAGTATTTT. Translating it yields CSASGEGTDTQYF.

The chain couples TRBV12-3 or TRBV12-4 to TRBJ1-1, with D unclear. Between the trimmed V and J ends, which lost 6 bases and 0 bases, there was a span of 11 bases. This CDR3 contains 14 residues. The CDR3 reads CASSRLRVNTEAFF. The CDR3 DNA reads as TGTGCCAGCAGCCGACTTAGGGTGAACACTGAAGCTTTCTTT.

This clonotype was seen ten or more times. The gene calls are TRBV19 and TRBJ2-7; D gene uncertain. The CDR3 length is 12 residues. V lost 4 bases, J lost 1 base, and 5 bases lay in between. Germline CDR1 LNHDA, CDR2 SQIVND (reference sequence). Here the CDR3 reads CASSTDSYEQYF. Here the CDR3 DNA reads TGTGCCAGTAGTACGGATTCCTACGAGCAGTACTTC.

This chain joins TRBV29-1 and TRBJ2-1, with a possible D match to TRBD2 (5 bases). The CDR3 consists of 15 residues. The V end lost 4 bases, the J end lost 4 bases, and 17 bases lay between the germline ends. The germline V gene encodes CDR1 SQVTM and CDR2 ANQGSEA. CDR3 region: CSVGGFVHPYNEQFF. As DNA, the CDR3 is TGCAGCGTTGGCGGGTTTGTTCATCCATACAATGAGCAGTTCTTC.

Only a few counts were recorded for this clonotype. The genes are TRBV5-1 and TRBJ2-1; tentatively, D is TRBD1 (5 bases). CDR1 is SGHRS and CDR2 is YFSETQ in the germline V gene. Trimming left V 2 bases short and J 8 bases short, with 14 bases between. The CDR3 is 14 residues long. CDR3 loop: CASSFPGKGDEQFF. DNA of the CDR3: TGCGCCAGCAGCTTTCCAGGGAAGGGCGATGAGCAGTTCTTC.

This clonotype was recorded a few times. This rearrangement joins TRBV12-3 or TRBV12-4 to TRBJ2-1, with TRBD2 identical over 13 bases. The CDR3 has 16 residues. Trimming cost V 5 bases and J 7 bases; bases outside gene matches: 8. CDR3 DNA sequence: TGTGCCAGCAGTCCCGGGACTAGCGGGGCATTTAATGAGCAGTTCTTC. It codes for CASSPGTSGAFNEQFF.

The V and J genes are TRBV29-1 and TRBJ2-5, with TRBD1 as a possible D gene (6 bases). This CDR3 is 12 amino acids long. The germline gives CDR1 SQVTM, CDR2 ANQGSEA. V dropped 6 bases and J dropped 4 bases, with 12 bases sitting between them. CDR3 DNA: TGCAGCGTGAACAGGGAATCAGAGACCCAGTACTTC. Protein sequence: CSVNRESETQYF.

This clonotype came up many times. This chain connects TRBV5-1 to TRBJ2-1; D is ambiguous. V lost 2 bases and J 5 bases, leaving 5 bases between the germline ends. This CDR3 contains 12 residues. Looked up from germline, CDR1 is SGHRS and CDR2 is YFSETQ. The CDR3 here is CASSLDHNEQFF. The CDR3 region has the DNA TGCGCCAGCAGCTTAGACCACAATGAGCAGTTCTTC.

This clonotype has at least ten counts. The V call is TRBV20-1, the J call TRBJ2-1; 8 positions match TRBD2. The V gene's germline CDR1 is DFQATT and CDR2 SNEGSKA (reference sequence). V was pared by 2 bases and J by 2 bases, with 2 bases of the junction left unmatched. CDR3 length: 14 amino acids. The CDR3 reads CSARSGSTYNEQFF. CDR3 coding DNA: TGCAGTGCTAGAAGCGGGAGCACCTACAATGAGCAGTTCTTC.

J is TRBJ1-4 and V is TRBV6-1, with D uncertain. The CDR3 covers 15 residues. V was trimmed by 7 bases and J by 4 bases, leaving 16 bases between them. CDR1 and CDR2 (germline): MNHNS, SASEGT. The CDR3 loop is CASTTGGRYNEKLFF. The CDR3 bases are TGTGCCAGCACAACGGGTGGACGGTATAATGAAAAACTGTTTTTT.

This clonotype came up a few times. Here the CDR3 reads CASSLSGISGNTIYF. In nucleotides, the CDR3 is TGTGCCAGCAGTTTATCGGGTATCTCTGGAAACACCATATATTTT. The chain joins TRBV27 to TRBJ1-3; D is unresolved. This CDR3 comprises 15 residues. The ends were cut back, 0 bases at V and 0 bases at J, with 6 bases in the middle. The germline gives CDR1 MNHEY, CDR2 SMNVEV (reference sequence).

The table lists this clonotype with many counts. The chain carries TRBV25-1 and TRBJ1-2; a weak D match, TRBD1 (5 bases). V was shortened by 7 bases and J by 2 bases, with 14 bases between the two germline ends. This CDR3 region has 14 residues. Germline CDR1 and CDR2: MGHDK and SYGVNS. The CDR3 region is CASNPHGDNYGYTF. The CDR3 nucleotides read TGTGCCAGCAACCCTCACGGGGACAACTATGGCTACACCTTC.

The chain uses TRBV15 and TRBJ2-7, with D perhaps TRBD1 (6 bases). Trimming left V 2 bases short and J 4 bases short, with 9 bases between. Germline V gives CDR1 LNHNV, CDR2 YYDKDF (reference sequence). The CDR3 consists of 13 residues. The CDR3 sequence: CATSRPDSYEQYF. CDR3 in DNA: TGTGCCACCAGCAGACCGGACAGTTACGAGCAGTACTTC.

This clonotype showed up many times. This chain links TRBV7-8 with TRBJ2-7; possibly TRBD1 for D (6 bases). V lost 5 bases to trimming and J lost 2 bases, with 10 bases between them. The germline gives CDR1 SGHVS, CDR2 FQNEAQ. The CDR3 runs to 13 residues. CDR3 sequence: CASSKQGAYEQYF. CDR3 DNA: TGTGCCAGCAGCAAACAGGGAGCCTACGAGCAGTACTTC.

The chain combines TRBV5-4 with TRBJ1-6, with 7 nucleotides matching TRBD1. After removal of 3 bases from V and 6 bases from J, the junction contained 6 bases not matched to a gene. The CDR3 has 15 amino acids. Germline assignment: CDR1 SGHNT and CDR2 YYREEE (reference sequence). The CDR3 DNA reads as TGTGCCAGCAGCTGGGGACAGTCGGCTAATTCACCCCTCCACTTT. It specifies CASSWGQSANSPLHF.

This clonotype was seen a handful of times. The chain links TRBV5-4 to TRBJ1-1; tentative D call: TRBD1 (6 bases). CDR1 is SGHNT and CDR2 is YYREEE in the germline V gene (reference sequence). The CDR3 length is 14 residues. V was clipped by 7 bases and J by 2 bases, with 15 bases between them. CDR3 DNA: TGTGCCAGCGGGGGCAGGGCCAGAAACACTGAAGCTTTCTTT. Residues: CASGGRARNTEAFF.

This clonotype was seen a few times. The chain employs TRBV29-1 and TRBJ2-7; possible D gene TRBD1, 6 bases. Germline V gene data show CDR1 as SQVTM and CDR2 as ANQGSEA. The CDR3 runs 12 residues. V was clipped by 6 bases and J by 2 bases, with 11 bases between them. The CDR3 loop reads CSVRGLAYEQYF. The CDR3 DNA reads TGCAGCGTCAGGGGTTTGGCCTACGAGCAGTACTTC.

The chain is built from TRBV15 and TRBJ2-5, with 7 bases that match TRBD2. Germline values: CDR1 LNHNV, CDR2 YYDKDF (reference sequence). The CDR3 totals 16 residues. The V segment lost 1 base and the J segment 1 base; nucleotides outside the gene matches: 6. CDR3 DNA: TGTGCCACCAGCAGAGGGGGCGGGAGTTCCCAAGAGACCCAGTACTTC. It translates to CATSRGGGSSQETQYF.

This chain connects TRBV5-1 to TRBJ2-5; D possibly corresponds to TRBD1 (6 bases). CDR1 and CDR2 from the germline V gene are SGHRS and YFSETQ. V shed 4 bases and J shed 10 bases, with 17 bases lying between them. The CDR3 has 13 amino acids. DNA for the CDR3: TGCGCCAGCAGCACCCTAACAGGGAGTGACCAGTACTTC. The encoded protein is CASSTLTGSDQYF.

The CDR3 bases are TGCAGCGTGGCCAACCAAATGACTACAGATACGCAGTATTTT. As protein: CSVANQMTTDTQYF. The chain has TRBV29-1 and TRBJ2-3; D ambiguous. CDR1 SQVTM and CDR2 ANQGSEA come from the germline V gene. V was clipped by 6 bases and J by 3 bases, with 16 bases between them. CDR3 length equals 14 residues.

V usage is TRBV5-4 and J usage is TRBJ2-1; a weak D match, TRBD1 (5 bases). The V and J ends lost 0 bases and 7 bases respectively, with 14 bases between them. In germline, CDR1 is SGHNT, CDR2 YYREEE (reference sequence). The CDR3 is 15 amino acids. The DNA of the CDR3 is TGTGCCAGCAGCTTGGAGTATGGCAGGGTAAATGAGCAGTTCTTC. Its translation: CASSLEYGRVNEQFF.

This clonotype came up a few times. The genes are TRBV4-3 and TRBJ2-1; 9 nucleotides agree with TRBD2. CDR1 LGHNA and CDR2 YSLEER come from the germline V gene. V shed 4 bases and J 3 bases; nucleotides not matched to a gene: 1. The CDR3 is 14 amino acids. The CDR3 region is CASSRLADYNEQFF. CDR3 DNA: TGCGCCAGCAGCCGACTAGCGGACTACAATGAGCAGTTCTTC.